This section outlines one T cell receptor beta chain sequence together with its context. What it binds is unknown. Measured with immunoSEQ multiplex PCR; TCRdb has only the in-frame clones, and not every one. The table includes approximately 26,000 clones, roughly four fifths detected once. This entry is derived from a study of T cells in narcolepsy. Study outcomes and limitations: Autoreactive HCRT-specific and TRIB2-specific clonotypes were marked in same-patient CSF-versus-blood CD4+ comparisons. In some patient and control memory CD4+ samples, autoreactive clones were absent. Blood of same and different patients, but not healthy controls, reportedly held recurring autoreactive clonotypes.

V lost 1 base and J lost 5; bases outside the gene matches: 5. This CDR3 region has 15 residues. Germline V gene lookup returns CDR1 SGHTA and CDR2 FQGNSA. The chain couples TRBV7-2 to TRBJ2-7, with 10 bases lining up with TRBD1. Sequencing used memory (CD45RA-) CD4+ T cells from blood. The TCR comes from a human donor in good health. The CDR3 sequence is CASSLVPGTGDEQYF. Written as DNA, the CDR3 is TGTGCCAGCAGCTTAGTTCCCGGGACAGGGGACGAGCAGTACTTC.